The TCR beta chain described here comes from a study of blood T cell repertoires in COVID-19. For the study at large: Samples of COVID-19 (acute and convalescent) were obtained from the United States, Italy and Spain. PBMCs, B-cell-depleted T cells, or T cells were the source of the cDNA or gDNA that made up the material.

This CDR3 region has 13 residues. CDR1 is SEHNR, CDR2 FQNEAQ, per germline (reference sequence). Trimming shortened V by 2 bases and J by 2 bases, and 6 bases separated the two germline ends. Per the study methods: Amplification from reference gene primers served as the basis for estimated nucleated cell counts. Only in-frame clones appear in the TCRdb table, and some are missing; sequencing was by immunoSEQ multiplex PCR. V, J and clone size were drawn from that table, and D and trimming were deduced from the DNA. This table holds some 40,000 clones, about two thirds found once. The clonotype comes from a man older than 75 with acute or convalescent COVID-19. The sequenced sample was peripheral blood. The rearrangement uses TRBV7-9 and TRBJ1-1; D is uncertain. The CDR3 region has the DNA TGTGCCAGCAGCTTACAGGAAAACACTGAAGCTTTCTTT. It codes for CASSLQENTEAFF.